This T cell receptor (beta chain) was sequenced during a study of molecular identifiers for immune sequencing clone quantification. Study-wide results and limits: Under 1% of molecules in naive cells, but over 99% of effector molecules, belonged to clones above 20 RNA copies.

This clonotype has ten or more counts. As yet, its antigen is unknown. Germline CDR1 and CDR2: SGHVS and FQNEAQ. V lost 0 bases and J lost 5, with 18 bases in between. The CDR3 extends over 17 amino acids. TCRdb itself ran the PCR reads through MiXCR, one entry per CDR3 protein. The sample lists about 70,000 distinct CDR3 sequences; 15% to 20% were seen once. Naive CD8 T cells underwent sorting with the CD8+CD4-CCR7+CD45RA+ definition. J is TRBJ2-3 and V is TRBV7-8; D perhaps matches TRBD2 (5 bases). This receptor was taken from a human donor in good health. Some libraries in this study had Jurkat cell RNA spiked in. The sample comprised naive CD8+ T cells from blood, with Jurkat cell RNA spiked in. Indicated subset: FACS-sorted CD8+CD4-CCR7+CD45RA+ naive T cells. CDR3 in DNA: TGTGCCAGCAGCTTAGCGGCGGCTAGCCGGGAACAAGATACGCAGTATTTT. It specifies CASSLAAASREQDTQYF.